This T cell receptor (beta chain) was identified in a study of radiotherapy plus CTLA-4 blockade in lung cancer. Study context: Roughly 17% of patients responded objectively, and about 32% achieved disease control. Study conclusions and caveats: Response, reportedly, was best predicted by interferon-beta along with early blood T cell clone dynamics. Blood-borne expansion of tumor-derived TCR clones followed radiotherapy plus ipilimumab.

CDR1 is MNHEY and CDR2 is SVGAGI in the germline V gene. The CDR3 has 12 amino acids. Trimming took 6 bases from V and 9 from J, leaving 13 bases between them. Receiving focal radiation plus CTLA-4 blockade with ipilimumab were patients who had chemo-refractory metastatic non-small-cell lung cancer. Here immunoSEQ multiplex PCR was the method, and the copy in TCRdb shows in-frame clones only, minus some. The table lists 80,000 to 100,000 clones, about 90% of them singletons. Comment on this clone: Its antigen is not identified.

The input for sequencing was peripheral blood, taken from a patient treated with radiotherapy plus ipilimumab. The chain joins TRBV6-5 to TRBJ2-3; D might be TRBD1 (6 bases). The sequence came from a human donor with non-small cell lung cancer that progressed on radiotherapy plus ipilimumab. CDR3 sequence: CASRRGQFTQYF. Here the CDR3 DNA reads TGTGCCAGCAGACGCGGACAGTTCACGCAGTATTTT.